This T cell receptor beta chain was profiled in a study of response to subunit inactivated influenza vaccine. Overall study findings and caveats: There was a suggestion from the authors that each seasonal influenza vaccination recruits few new T cells.

Ten or more counts support this clonotype. What it recognizes is unknown. This CDR3 spans 19 amino acids. Germline lookup yields CDR1 SGHAT and CDR2 FQDESV (reference sequence). The V gene end was trimmed by 5 bases and the J gene end by 0 bases; junction bases not matched to a gene: 16. TCRdb re-derived calls from the RT-PCR reads in MiXCR, one entry per CDR3 protein. The sample has over 150,000 distinct CDR3 sequences; around 9% are singletons. Sequencing was performed on non-naive T cells sorted from PBMCs, taken on the day of vaccination. The rearrangement links TRBV11-1 to TRBJ1-3; the match to TRBD1 covers 7 bases. The clonotype originates from a man aged 45-65 years who received an inactivated influenza vaccine. The CDR3, as DNA: TGTGCCAGCAGCCCCCAAAGGGCAGGGGGTTCCTACTCTGGAAACACCATATATTTT. Translating gives CASSPQRAGGSYSGNTIYF.